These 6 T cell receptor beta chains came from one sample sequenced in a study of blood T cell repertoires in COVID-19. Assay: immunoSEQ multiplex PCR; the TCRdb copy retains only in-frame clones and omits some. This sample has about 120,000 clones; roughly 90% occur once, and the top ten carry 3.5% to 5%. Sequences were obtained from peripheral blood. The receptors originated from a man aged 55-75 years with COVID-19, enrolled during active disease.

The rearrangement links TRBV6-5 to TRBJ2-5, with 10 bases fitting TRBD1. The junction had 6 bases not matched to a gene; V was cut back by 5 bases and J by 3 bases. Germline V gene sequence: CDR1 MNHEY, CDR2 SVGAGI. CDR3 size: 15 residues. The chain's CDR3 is CASSNPGTGEETQYF. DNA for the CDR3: TGTGCCAGCAGTAATCCCGGGACAGGGGAAGAGACCCAGTACTTC.

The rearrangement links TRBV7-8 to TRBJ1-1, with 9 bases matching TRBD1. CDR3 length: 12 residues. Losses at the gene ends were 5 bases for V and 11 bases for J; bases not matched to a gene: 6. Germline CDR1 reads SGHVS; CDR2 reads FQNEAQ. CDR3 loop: CASSLRDREAFF. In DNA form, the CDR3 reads TGTGCCAGCAGCCTCCGGGACAGGGAGGCTTTCTTT.

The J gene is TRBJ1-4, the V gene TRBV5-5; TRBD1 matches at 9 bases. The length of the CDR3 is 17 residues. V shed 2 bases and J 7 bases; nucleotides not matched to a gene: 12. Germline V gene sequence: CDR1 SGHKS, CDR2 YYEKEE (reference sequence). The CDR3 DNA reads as TGTGCCAGCAGCTTCTCCCTCTCAGGGACAGGGACTGAAAAACTGTTTTTT. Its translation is CASSFSLSGTGTEKLFF.

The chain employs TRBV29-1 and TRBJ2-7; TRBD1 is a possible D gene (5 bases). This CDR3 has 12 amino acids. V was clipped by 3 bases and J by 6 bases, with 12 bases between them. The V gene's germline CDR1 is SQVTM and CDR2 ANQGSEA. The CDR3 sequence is CSVEYIRGEQYF. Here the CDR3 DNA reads TGCAGCGTTGAGTATATAAGGGGCGAGCAGTACTTC.

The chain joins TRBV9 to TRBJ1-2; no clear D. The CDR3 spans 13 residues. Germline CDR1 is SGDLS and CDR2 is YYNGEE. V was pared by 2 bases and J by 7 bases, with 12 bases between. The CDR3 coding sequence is TGTGCCAGCAGCGTCGACGGCGGGTCTGGCTACACCTTC. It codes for CASSVDGGSGYTF.

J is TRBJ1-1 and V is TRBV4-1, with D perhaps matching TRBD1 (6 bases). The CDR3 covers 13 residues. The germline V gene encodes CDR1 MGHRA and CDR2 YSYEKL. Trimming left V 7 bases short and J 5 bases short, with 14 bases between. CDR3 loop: CASTLGGRTEAFF. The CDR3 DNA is TGCGCCAGCACCTTGGGGGGGCGAACTGAAGCTTTCTTT.